One sample yielded the 24 T cell receptor beta chains listed below, sequenced in a study of blood T cell repertoires in COVID-19. Sequencing used immunoSEQ multiplex PCR; TCRdb keeps in-frame clones, though not all of them. The sample comprises about 340,000 clones, 87% of which are singletons, and roughly 6.3% rests with the top ten. The specimen was peripheral blood. The receptors come from a woman aged 50 to 65 with COVID-19, enrolled during active disease.

J is TRBJ1-5 and V is TRBV28; 9 bases are a match to TRBD1. With 4 bases clipped from V and 3 bases from J, the junction kept 10 bases outside the gene matches. This CDR3 is 17 amino acids long. Germline lookup yields CDR1 MDHEN and CDR2 SYDVKM. The CDR3 protein is CASSSPTGGGSNQPQHF. CDR3 nucleotides: TGTGCCAGCAGTTCCCCGACAGGGGGGGGGTCCAATCAGCCCCAGCATTTT.

CDR3 region: CATSRVFRGKNTEAFF. The CDR3 bases are TGTGCCACCAGCAGAGTATTCAGGGGCAAGAACACTGAAGCTTTCTTT. The V call is TRBV15, the J call TRBJ1-1; a possible D gene is TRBD1 (6 bases). This CDR3 spans 16 amino acids. CDR1 and CDR2 (germline): LNHNV, YYDKDF (reference sequence). Trimming shortened V by 1 base and J by 1 base, and 13 bases separated the two germline ends.

The chain links TRBV5-1 to TRBJ2-1; 10 bases fit TRBD2. The V segment lost 4 bases and the J segment 8 bases; nucleotides outside the gene matches: 6. Germline V gives CDR1 SGHRS, CDR2 YFSETQ. The CDR3 totals 14 residues. This CDR3 reads CASSVSGRSDEQFF. In DNA, the CDR3 is TGCGCCAGCAGCGTTAGCGGGAGGAGCGATGAGCAGTTCTTC.

The chain combines TRBV28 with TRBJ1-2; perhaps TRBD1 as D (5 bases). V lost 11 bases and J 7 bases, leaving 20 bases between the germline ends. The germline CDR1 and CDR2 sequences are MDHEN and SYDVKM. The CDR3 is 13 amino acids. CDR3 loop: CAASGVGLGGYTF. The CDR3 coding sequence is TGTGCCGCCTCAGGTGTGGGGCTAGGTGGCTACACCTTC.

The rearrangement links TRBV12-5 to TRBJ2-1; possible D gene TRBD1, 6 bases. Germline V lookup: CDR1 LGHNT, CDR2 FRNRAP. CDR3 length equals 15 residues. Trimming removed 3 bases at V and 8 bases at J, with 17 bases between. The CDR3 DNA reads as TGTGCTAGTGGTTTAGGACAGCCAGGTATGGATGAGCAGTTCTTC. Translating it yields CASGLGQPGMDEQFF.

The chain couples TRBV2 to TRBJ2-2; possible D gene TRBD1, 5 bases. There are 15 residues in the CDR3. Trimming removed 4 bases at V and 2 bases at J, with 11 bases between. Germline CDR1 reads SNHLY; CDR2 reads FYNNEI. The CDR3 protein is CASSGDRTNTGELFF. In nucleotides, the CDR3 is TGTGCCAGCAGTGGAGACAGAACTAACACCGGGGAGCTGTTTTTT.

The rearrangement links TRBV18 to TRBJ1-1, with 7 bases identical to TRBD1. Trimming removed 3 bases from V and 1 base from J; junction bases left unmatched: 2. The length of the CDR3 is 14 residues. Germline V gene sequence: CDR1 KGHSH, CDR2 LQKENI. DNA of the CDR3: TGTGCCAGCTCACCGACAGGGAAGAACACTGAAGCTTTCTTT. This codes for CASSPTGKNTEAFF.

V and J are TRBV25-1 and TRBJ1-2, with 8 bases aligning to TRBD1. The germline V gene has CDR1 MGHDK and CDR2 SYGVNS. V dropped 5 bases and J dropped 4; count of bases not matched to a gene: 6. The CDR3 is 14 residues long. The CDR3 region is CASSFRGRGYGYTF. In DNA, the CDR3 is TGTGCCAGCAGTTTCAGGGGGCGCGGCTATGGCTACACCTTC.

The count of this clone is one. The chain is built from TRBV3-1 (or the pseudogene TRBV3-2) and TRBJ2-5, with 9 bases identical to TRBD2. J was trimmed by 6 bases and V by 4 bases; bases with no gene match: 9. The CDR3 sequence is 15 residues long. Germline CDR1 is LGHDT and CDR2 is YNNKEL (reference sequence). CDR3 in DNA: TGTGCCAGCAGCCTTTCTGCGGGAGGGCCGAAGACCCAGTACTTC. Translating gives CASSLSAGGPKTQYF.

This chain links TRBV29-1 with TRBJ1-2; D gene unclear. V was trimmed by 4 bases and J by 4 bases, leaving 10 bases between them. Per germline, CDR1 SQVTM and CDR2 ANQGSEA. This CDR3 spans 12 amino acids. CDR3 sequence: CSVVPQFYGYTF. The CDR3, as DNA: TGCAGCGTTGTACCCCAGTTCTATGGCTACACCTTC.

This clone has only one observation. The rearrangement joins TRBV5-1 to TRBJ1-1; 7 nucleotides align to TRBD1. Germline V gene sequence: CDR1 SGHRS, CDR2 YFSETQ. The V segment lost 1 base and the J segment 4 bases; nucleotides outside the gene matches: 7. The CDR3 contains 15 residues. CDR3 in DNA: TGCGCCAGCAGCTTGAATGGCAGGGGGATCACTGAAGCTTTCTTT. This sequence encodes CASSLNGRGITEAFF. The full variable domain, rest sourced from reference TRBV5-1 and TRBJ1-1, is KAGVTQTPRYLIKTRGQQVTLSCSPISGHRSVSWYQQTPGQGLQFLFEYFSETQRNKGNFPGRFSGRQFSNSRSEMNVSTLELGDSALYLCASSLNGRGITEAFFGQGTRLTVV.

This chain connects TRBV24-1 to TRBJ2-3; 12 nucleotides line up with TRBD2. The CDR3 extends over 15 amino acids. J was trimmed by 5 bases and V by 9 bases; bases with no gene match: 8. Germline V gives CDR1 KGHDR, CDR2 SFDVKD. The CDR3 DNA sequence: TGTGCCACCCGGACTAGCGGGATAGGGGGAGATACGCAGTATTTT. Protein product: CATRTSGIGGDTQYF.

V gene TRBV28 combines with J gene TRBJ1-3; 7 bases fit TRBD1. Germline CDR1 reads MDHEN; CDR2 reads SYDVKM. The J segment lost 7 bases and the V segment lost 2 bases, leaving 14 bases of the junction unmatched. The CDR3 contains 17 residues. The DNA for the CDR3 is TGTGCCAGCAGTTTAGCTGACAGGGTTCGAAGCAGTAACACCATATATTTT. Translated, it gives CASSLADRVRSSNTIYF.

V is TRBV19 and J is TRBJ2-1; D is unclear. V was cut by 4 bases and J by 0 bases, with 7 bases left in between. From germline, CDR1 is LNHDA and CDR2 SQIVND (reference sequence). The CDR3 covers 14 residues. In DNA form, the CDR3 reads TGTGCCAGTAGTAGGGCGAGCTCCTACAATGAGCAGTTCTTC. This encodes CASSRASSYNEQFF.

The V call is TRBV11-1, the J call TRBJ2-1, with TRBD2 matching 7 bases. Germline lookup yields CDR1 SGHAT and CDR2 FQDESV (reference sequence). Germline trimming cut 3 bases from V and 8 bases from J; bases unmatched to any gene: 7. The CDR3 extends over 14 amino acids. The CDR3 nucleotides are TGTGCCAGCAGCTTCACGGGAGGTTACGATGAGCAGTTCTTC. Protein product: CASSFTGGYDEQFF. Using reference TRBV11-1 and TRBJ2-1 for the parts outside the CDR3, the full variable domain is EAEVAQSPRYKITEKSQAVAFWCDPISGHATLYWYRQILGQGPELLVQFQDESVVDDSQLPKDRFSAERLKGVDSTLKIQPAELGDSAMYLCASSFTGGYDEQFFGPGTRLTVL.

The chain employs TRBV19 and TRBJ2-7; TRBD1 matches 8 bases. CDR1 is LNHDA, CDR2 SQIVND, per germline (reference sequence). The CDR3 contains 15 residues. The V and J ends lost 5 bases and 3 bases, in that order; junction bases with no gene match: 9. The CDR3 DNA reads as TGTGCCAGTAGTTCCGGGACAGGAAGGATCTACGAGCAGTACTTC. Its protein product is CASSSGTGRIYEQYF.

This clone was found once. This chain joins TRBV3-1 (or the pseudogene TRBV3-2) and TRBJ2-7; D is perhaps TRBD1 (5 bases). The germline V and J ends were trimmed by 5 bases and 4 bases, with 15 bases remaining between them. This CDR3 spans 14 amino acids. Looked up from germline, CDR1 is LGHDT and CDR2 is YNNKEL (reference sequence). CDR3 region: CASSYDRTQYEQYF. In DNA, the CDR3 is TGTGCCAGCAGCTACGACAGAACCCAATACGAGCAGTACTTC.

V and J are TRBV30 and TRBJ2-5; TRBD2 aligns across 10 bases. Looked up from germline, CDR1 is GTSNPN and CDR2 is SVGIG (reference sequence). Trimming at V came to 2 bases and at J to 5 bases, leaving 8 bases not matched to a gene. The CDR3 consists of 15 residues. The CDR3 protein is CAWSSTSGDGETQYF. In nucleotides, the CDR3 is TGTGCCTGGAGTAGTACTAGCGGGGATGGGGAGACCCAGTACTTC.

The V gene is TRBV5-4, the J gene TRBJ2-1; D ambiguous. From germline, CDR1 is SGHNT and CDR2 YYREEE (reference sequence). The germline V and J ends were trimmed by 0 bases and 5 bases, with 9 bases remaining between them. This CDR3 comprises 14 residues. This CDR3 reads CASSLARLNNEQFF. DNA for the CDR3: TGTGCCAGCAGCTTGGCTAGACTGAACAATGAGCAGTTCTTC.

Of note for this clone: Other DNA sequences in the same sample also yield this CDR3. V usage is TRBV5-1 and J usage is TRBJ1-2, with 7 bases that match TRBD1. CDR1 SGHRS and CDR2 YFSETQ come from the germline V gene. The CDR3 is made up of 13 amino acids. V shed 2 bases and J 6 bases; nucleotides not matched to a gene: 4. CDR3 sequence reads: CASSLLTGNGYTF. CDR3 nucleotide sequence: TGCGCCAGCAGCTTACTGACAGGGAATGGCTACACCTTC. Variable domain in full (rest from reference TRBV5-1 and TRBJ1-2): KAGVTQTPRYLIKTRGQQVTLSCSPISGHRSVSWYQQTPGQGLQFLFEYFSETQRNKGNFPGRFSGRQFSNSRSEMNVSTLELGDSALYLCASSLLTGNGYTFGSGTRLTVV.

This clone has a single count. The chain has TRBV11-3 and TRBJ2-7; D is possibly TRBD1 (6 bases). There are 13 residues in the CDR3. From germline, CDR1 is SGHNT and CDR2 YENEEA. Trimming shortened V by 3 bases and J by 13 bases, and 19 bases separated the two germline ends. The DNA for the CDR3 is TGTGCCAGCAGCTTGCGAGAGGGACATCAACAATACTTC. This sequence encodes CASSLREGHQQYF.

The CDR3 is CASSQSTERGGHRSTEAFF. As DNA, the CDR3 is TGTGCCAGCAGCCAGAGTACCGAACGGGGGGGGCATAGGAGCACTGAAGCTTTCTTT. The gene calls are TRBV4-2 and TRBJ1-1; TRBD1 is a possible D gene (6 bases). The CDR3 covers 19 residues. V lost 3 bases to trimming and J lost 4 bases, with 27 bases between them. Germline CDR1 reads LGHNA; CDR2 reads YNFKEQ.

The rearrangement uses TRBV19 and TRBJ2-2; no clear D. Germline CDR1 reads LNHDA; CDR2 reads SQIVND (reference sequence). V lost 6 bases and J lost 0, with 8 bases in between. This CDR3 contains 14 residues. DNA for the CDR3: TGTGCCAGTAGATTCCTTTCGAACACCGGGGAGCTGTTTTTT. Encoded protein: CASRFLSNTGELFF. Using reference TRBV19 and TRBJ2-2 for the parts outside the CDR3, the full variable domain is DGGITQSPKYLFRKEGQNVTLSCEQNLNHDAMYWYRQDPGQGLRLIYYSQIVNDFQKGDIAEGYSVSREKKESFPLTVTSAQKNPTAFYLCASRFLSNTGELFFGEGSRLTVL.

This clone has just a few counts. The gene calls are TRBV7-8 and TRBJ2-3, with no clear D. CDR1 is SGHVS and CDR2 is FQNEAQ in the germline V gene. The CDR3 sequence is 15 residues long. The germline V and J ends were trimmed by 3 bases and 0 bases, with 10 bases remaining between them. In nucleotides, the CDR3 is TGTGCCAGCAGCTTCAACTACCAAAGCACAGATACGCAGTATTTT. Its translation is CASSFNYQSTDTQYF.